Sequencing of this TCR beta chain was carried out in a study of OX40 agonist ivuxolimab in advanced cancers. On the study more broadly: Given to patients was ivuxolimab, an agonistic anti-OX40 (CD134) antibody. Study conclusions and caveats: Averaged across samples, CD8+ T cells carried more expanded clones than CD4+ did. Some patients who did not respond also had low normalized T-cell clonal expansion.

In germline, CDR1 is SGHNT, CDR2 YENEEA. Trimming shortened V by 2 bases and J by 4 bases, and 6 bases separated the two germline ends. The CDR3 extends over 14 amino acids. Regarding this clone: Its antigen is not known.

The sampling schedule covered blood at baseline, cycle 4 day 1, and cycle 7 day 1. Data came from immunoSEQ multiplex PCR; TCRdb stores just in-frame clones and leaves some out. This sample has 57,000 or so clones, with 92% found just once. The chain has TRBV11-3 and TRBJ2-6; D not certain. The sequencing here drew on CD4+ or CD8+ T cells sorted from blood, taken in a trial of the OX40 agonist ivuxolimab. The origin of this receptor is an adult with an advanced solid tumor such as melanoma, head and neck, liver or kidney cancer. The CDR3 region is CASSLFGGANVLTF. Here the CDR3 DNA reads TGTGCCAGCAGCTTATTCGGCGGGGCCAACGTCCTGACTTTC. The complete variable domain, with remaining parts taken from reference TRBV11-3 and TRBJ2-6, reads EAGVVQSPRYKIIEKKQPVAFWCNPISGHNTLYWYLQNLGQGPELLIRYENEEAVDDSQLPKDRFSAERLKGVDSTLKIQPAELGDSAVYLCASSLFGGANVLTFGAGSRLTVL.